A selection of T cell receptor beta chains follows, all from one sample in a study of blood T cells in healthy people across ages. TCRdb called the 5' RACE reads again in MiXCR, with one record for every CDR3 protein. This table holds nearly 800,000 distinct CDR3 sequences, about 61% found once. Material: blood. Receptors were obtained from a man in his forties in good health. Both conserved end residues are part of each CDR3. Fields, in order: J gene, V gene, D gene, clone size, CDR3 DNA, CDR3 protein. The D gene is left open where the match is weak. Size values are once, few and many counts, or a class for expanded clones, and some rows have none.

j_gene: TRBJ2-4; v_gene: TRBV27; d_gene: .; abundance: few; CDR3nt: TGTGCCAGCAGTTTGGGTAACGGAAACATTCAGTACTTC; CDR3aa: CASSLGNGNIQYF
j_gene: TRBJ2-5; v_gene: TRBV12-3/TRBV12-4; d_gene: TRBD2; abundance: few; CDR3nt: TGTGCCAGCAGCCCTCCGGCGGGGGTAGAGACCCAGTACTTC; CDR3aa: CASSPPAGVETQYF
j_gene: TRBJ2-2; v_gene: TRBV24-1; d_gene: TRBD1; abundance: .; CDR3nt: TGTGCCACCCGTTCCCGGGGACAGGGCCCCGGGGAGCTGTTTTTT; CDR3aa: CATRSRGQGPGELFF
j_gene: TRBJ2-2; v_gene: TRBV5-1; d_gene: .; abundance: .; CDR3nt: TGCGCCAGCAGCTTGGCCAGGGTCGGAACCGGGGAGCTGTTTTTT; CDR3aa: CASSLARVGTGELFF
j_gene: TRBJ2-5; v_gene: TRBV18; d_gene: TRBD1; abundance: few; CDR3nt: TGTGCCAGCTCACCAAAGCACAGGGGAGAGACCCAGTACTTC; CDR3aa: CASSPKHRGETQYF
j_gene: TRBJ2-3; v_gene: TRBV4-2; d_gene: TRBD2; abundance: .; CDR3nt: TGTGCCAGCAGCCGTTACACAGCGGGGGGAGGACCAGATACGCAGTATTTT; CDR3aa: CASSRYTAGGGPDTQYF
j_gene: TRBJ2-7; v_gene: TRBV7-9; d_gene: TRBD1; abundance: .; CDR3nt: TGTGCCAGCAGCCCGTTGACAGGGGGGATCAACGAGCAGTACTTC; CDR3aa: CASSPLTGGINEQYF
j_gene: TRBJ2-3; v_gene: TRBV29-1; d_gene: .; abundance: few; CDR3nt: TGCAGCGTTAATAGTCGTTACACAGATACGCAGTATTTT; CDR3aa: CSVNSRYTDTQYF
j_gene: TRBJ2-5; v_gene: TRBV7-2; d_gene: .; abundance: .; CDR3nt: TGTGCCAGCAGCCGACGGGTGGTGTACCAAGAGACCCAGTACTTC; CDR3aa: CASSRRVVYQETQYF
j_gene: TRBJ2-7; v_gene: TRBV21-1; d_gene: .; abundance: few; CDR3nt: TGTGCCAGCAGCAAAGGACAGGGATCCTACGAGCAGTACTTC; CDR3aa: CASSKGQGSYEQYF
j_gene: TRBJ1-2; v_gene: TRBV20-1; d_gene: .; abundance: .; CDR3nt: .; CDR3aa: CSAGYLCGYTF
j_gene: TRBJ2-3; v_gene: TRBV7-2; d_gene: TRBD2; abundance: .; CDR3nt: TGTGCCAGTAGCTTAGGTGCTAGCGGGGGGGCGGATACGCAGTATTTT; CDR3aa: CASSLGASGGADTQYF
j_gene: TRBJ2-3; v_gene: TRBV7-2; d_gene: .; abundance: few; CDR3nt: TGTGCCAGCAGCCCCGGGCTAACAGATACGCAGTATTTT; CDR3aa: CASSPGLTDTQYF
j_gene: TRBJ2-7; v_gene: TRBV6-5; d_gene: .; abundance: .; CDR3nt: TGTGCCAGCAGCCCGGATATTATCGTATACGAGCAGTACTTC; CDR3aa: CASSPDIIVYEQYF
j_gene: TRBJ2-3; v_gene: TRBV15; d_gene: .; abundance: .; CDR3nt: TGTGCCACCAGCAGACGGACTAGCACAGATACGCAGTATTTT; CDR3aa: CATSRRTSTDTQYF
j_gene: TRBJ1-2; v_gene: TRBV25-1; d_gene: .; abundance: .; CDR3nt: TGTGCCAGCAGTGAATCCCAGACAGGCATCTATGGCTACACCTTC; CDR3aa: CASSESQTGIYGYTF
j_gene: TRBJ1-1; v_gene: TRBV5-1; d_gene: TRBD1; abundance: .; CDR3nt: TGCGCCAGCAGCTTACCCGGGACAGGGGGCTCTGAAGCTTTCTTT; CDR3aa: CASSLPGTGGSEAFF
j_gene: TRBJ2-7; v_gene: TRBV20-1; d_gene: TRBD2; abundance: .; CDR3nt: TGCAGTGCTAGAGACCGACTAGCGGGAGGTTCCTACAATGAGCAGTACTTC; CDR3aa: CSARDRLAGGSYNEQYF
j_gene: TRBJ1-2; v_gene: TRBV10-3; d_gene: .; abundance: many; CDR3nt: TGTGCCATCAGTGAGGAATCGGGAAGGGACTATGGCTACACCTTC; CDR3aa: CAISEESGRDYGYTF
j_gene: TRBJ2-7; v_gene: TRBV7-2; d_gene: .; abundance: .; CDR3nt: TGTGCCAGCAGCTTAACTTCGGGGGACGACTATGGCGTCCACGAGCAGTACTTC; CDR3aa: CASSLTSGDDYGVHEQYF
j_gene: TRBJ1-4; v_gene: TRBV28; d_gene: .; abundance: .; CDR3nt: TGTGCCAGCAGAAATAGGGGAGTCGGAAAACTGTTTTTT; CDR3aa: CASRNRGVGKLFF
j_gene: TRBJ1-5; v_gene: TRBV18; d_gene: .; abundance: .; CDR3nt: TGTGCCAGCTCACCAGCTGGGTTGGGTCAGCCCCAGCATTTT; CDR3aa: CASSPAGLGQPQHF
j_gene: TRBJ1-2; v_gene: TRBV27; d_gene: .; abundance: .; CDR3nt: TGTGCCAGCATCGGGTCGGGGGGCGATGGCTACACCTTC; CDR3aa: CASIGSGGDGYTF
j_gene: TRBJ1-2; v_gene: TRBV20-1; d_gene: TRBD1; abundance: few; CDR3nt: TGCAGTGCTTCGGGACAGGGGTCCTATGGCTACACCTTC; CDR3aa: CSASGQGSYGYTF
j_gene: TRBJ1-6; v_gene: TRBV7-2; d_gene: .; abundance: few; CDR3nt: TGTGCCAGCAGCTTAGCAGCAGGGAGTAATTCACCCCTCCACTTT; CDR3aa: CASSLAAGSNSPLHF
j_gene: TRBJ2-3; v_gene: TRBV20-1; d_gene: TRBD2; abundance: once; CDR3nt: TGCAGTGCTAGAACACCCGGGACTAGGACAGATACGCAGTATTTT; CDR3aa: CSARTPGTRTDTQYF
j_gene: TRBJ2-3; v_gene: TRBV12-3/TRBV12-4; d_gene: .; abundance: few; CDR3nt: TGTGCCAGCAGTCCGAACTATCCGGGACAAGGCACAGATACGCAGTATTTT; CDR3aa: CASSPNYPGQGTDTQYF
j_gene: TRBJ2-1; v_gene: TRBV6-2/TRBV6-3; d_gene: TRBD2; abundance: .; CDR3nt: TGTGCCAGCAGGAACAACTTACTAGCGGGGGCCTACAATGAGCAGTTCTTC; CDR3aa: CASRNNLLAGAYNEQFF
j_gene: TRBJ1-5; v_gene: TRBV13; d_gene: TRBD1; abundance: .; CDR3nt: TGTGCCAGCAGCTTAGAAGGGGGCGGTCACGGGGCGCCCCAGCATTTT; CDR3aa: CASSLEGGGHGAPQHF
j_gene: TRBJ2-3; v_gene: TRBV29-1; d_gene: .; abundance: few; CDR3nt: TGCAGCGTTGCCCTTTGGGGCACAGATACGCAGTATTTT; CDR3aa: CSVALWGTDTQYF
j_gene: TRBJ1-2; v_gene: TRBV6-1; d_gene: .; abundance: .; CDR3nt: TGTGCCAGCACTAACACCGAGCGCAACTATGGCTACACCTTC; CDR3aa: CASTNTERNYGYTF
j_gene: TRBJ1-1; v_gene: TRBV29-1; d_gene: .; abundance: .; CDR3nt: TGCAGCGTTGGAGGAGGCAGGGTGGACACTGAAACTTTCTTT; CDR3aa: CSVGGGRVDTETFF
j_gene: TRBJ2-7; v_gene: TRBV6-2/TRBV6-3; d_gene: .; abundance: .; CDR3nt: TGTGCCAGCAGTTACGATGGAATGGCCTACGAGCAGTACTTC; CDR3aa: CASSYDGMAYEQYF
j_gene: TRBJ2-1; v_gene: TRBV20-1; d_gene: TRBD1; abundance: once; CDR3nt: TGCAGTCATAAACCGGGACAGGACTACTACAATGAGCAGTTCTTC; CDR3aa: CSHKPGQDYYNEQFF
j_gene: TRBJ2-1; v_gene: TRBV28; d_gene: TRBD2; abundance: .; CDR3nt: TGTGCCAGTCAAGGAAGGGGACTAGCATACAATGAGCAGTTCTTC; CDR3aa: CASQGRGLAYNEQFF
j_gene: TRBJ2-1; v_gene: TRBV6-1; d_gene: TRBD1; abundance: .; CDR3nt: TGTGCCAGCACCCTCGGGACAGGTCGGATCGATGAGCAGTTCTTC; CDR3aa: CASTLGTGRIDEQFF
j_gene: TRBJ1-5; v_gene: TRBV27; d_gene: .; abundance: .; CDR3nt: TGTGCCAGCGCTCGGGACCTCAAGCCCCTAAGCCAGCCCCAGCATTTT; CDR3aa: CASARDLKPLSQPQHF
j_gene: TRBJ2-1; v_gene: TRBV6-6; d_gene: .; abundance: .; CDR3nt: TGTGCCAGCAGTCCTAGATCTAGCGCAAGCTCCTACAATGAGCAGTTCTTC; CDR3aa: CASSPRSSASSYNEQFF
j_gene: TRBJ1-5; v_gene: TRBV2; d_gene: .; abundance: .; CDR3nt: TGTGCCAGCAGGTGGACGAGCGCGAATCAGCCCCAGCATTTT; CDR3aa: CASRWTSANQPQHF
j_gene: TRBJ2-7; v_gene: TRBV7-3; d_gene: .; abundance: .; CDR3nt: TGTGCCAGCAGCGAGTGGGACGGCAATGAGCAGTACTTC; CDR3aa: CASSEWDGNEQYF
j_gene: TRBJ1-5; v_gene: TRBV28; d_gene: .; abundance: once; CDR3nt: TGTGCCACCTCAGGTGTGGTCAGCAATCAGCTCCAGCATTTT; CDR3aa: CATSGVVSNQLQHF
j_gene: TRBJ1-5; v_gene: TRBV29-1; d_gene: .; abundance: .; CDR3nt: TGCAGCGTTGTGTATGGGACTGGGGCCCAGCCCCAGCATTTT; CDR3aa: CSVVYGTGAQPQHF
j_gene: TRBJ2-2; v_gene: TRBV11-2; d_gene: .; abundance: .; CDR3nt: TGTGCCAGCAGCCCCCGAGCTGACAGCCCGATCGGAACCGGGGAGCTGTTTTTT; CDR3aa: CASSPRADSPIGTGELFF
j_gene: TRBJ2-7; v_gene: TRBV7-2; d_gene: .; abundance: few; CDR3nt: TGTGCCAGCAGCCATCTATGGGGGCGCGAGCAGTACTTC; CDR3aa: CASSHLWGREQYF
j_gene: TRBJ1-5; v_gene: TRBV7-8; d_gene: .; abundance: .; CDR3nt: TGTGCCAGCAGCTGGGGGTGGGGGAGGACGGGACAGCCCCAGCATTTT; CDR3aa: CASSWGWGRTGQPQHF
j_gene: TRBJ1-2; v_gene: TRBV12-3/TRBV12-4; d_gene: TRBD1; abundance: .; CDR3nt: TGTGCCAGCCTTAGAGACAGGGGAGGTGGCTACACCTTC; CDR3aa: CASLRDRGGGYTF
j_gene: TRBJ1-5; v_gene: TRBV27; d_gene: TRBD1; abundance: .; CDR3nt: TGTGCCAGCAGAGGGCGGACAGGGTGGCCCCAGCATTTT; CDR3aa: CASRGRTGWPQHF
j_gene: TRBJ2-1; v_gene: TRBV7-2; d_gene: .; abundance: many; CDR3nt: TGTGCCAGCAGCCTTAGCCACAATGAGCAGTTCTTC; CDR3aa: CASSLSHNEQFF
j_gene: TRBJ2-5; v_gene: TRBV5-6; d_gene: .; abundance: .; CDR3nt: TGTGCCAGCACGCAGCGCCGATTCCAGACCCAGTACTTC; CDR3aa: CASTQRRFQTQYF
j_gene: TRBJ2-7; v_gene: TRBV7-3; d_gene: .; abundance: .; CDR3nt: TGTGCCAGCAGCTCCGGGAGATGGGACAATGAGCAGTACTTC; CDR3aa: CASSSGRWDNEQYF
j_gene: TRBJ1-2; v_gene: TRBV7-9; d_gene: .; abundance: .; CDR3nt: TGTGCCAGCAGCCAGGCGATTGTGGGGGGCTTCTATGGCTACACCTTC; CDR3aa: CASSQAIVGGFYGYTF
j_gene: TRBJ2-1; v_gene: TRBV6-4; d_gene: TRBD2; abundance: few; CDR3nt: TGTGCCAGCAGTGAACTTAGCGGGACCTACAATGAGCAGTTCTTC; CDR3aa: CASSELSGTYNEQFF
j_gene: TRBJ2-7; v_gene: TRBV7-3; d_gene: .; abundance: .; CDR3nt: TGTGCCAGCAGCTTACACAGCTTGAACCGGGATGAGCAGTACTTC; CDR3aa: CASSLHSLNRDEQYF